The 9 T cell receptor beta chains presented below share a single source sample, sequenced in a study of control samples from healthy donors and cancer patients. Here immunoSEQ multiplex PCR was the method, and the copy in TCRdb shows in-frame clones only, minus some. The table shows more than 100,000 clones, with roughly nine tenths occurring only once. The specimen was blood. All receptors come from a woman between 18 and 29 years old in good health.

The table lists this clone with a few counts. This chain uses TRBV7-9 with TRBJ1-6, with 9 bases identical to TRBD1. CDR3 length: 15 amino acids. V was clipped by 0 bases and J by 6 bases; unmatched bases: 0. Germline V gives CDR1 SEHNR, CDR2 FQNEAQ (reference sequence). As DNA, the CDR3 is TGTGCCAGCAGCTTAGCGACAGGGGGTAATTCACCCCTCCACTTT. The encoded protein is CASSLATGGNSPLHF.

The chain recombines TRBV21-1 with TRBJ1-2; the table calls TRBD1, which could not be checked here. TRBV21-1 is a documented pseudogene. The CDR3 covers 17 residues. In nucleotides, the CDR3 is TGTGCCAGCAGCAGACGACACCCGGGACAGGAGGACTATGGCTACACCTTC. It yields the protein CASSRRHPGQEDYGYTF.

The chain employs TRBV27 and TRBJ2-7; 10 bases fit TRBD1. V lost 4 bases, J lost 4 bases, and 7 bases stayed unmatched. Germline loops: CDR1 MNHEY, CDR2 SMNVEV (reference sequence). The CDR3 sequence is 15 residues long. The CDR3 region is CASSSTGTGAYEQYF. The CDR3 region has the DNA TGTGCCAGCAGTTCGACCGGGACAGGGGCGTACGAGCAGTACTTC.

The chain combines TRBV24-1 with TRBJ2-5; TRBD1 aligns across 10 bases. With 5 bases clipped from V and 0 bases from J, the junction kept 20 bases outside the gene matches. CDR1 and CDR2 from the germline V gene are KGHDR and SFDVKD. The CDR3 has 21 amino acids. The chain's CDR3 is CATSANPGQGRNLGNQETQYF. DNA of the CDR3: TGTGCCACCAGTGCCAATCCGGGACAGGGGAGGAATTTAGGGAACCAAGAGACCCAGTACTTC.

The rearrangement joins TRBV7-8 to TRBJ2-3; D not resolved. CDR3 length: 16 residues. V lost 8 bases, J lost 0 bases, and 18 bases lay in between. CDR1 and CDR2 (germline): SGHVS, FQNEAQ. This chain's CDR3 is CASFGPIVTSTDTQYF. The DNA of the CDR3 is TGTGCCAGCTTTGGTCCGATCGTCACTAGCACAGATACGCAGTATTTT.

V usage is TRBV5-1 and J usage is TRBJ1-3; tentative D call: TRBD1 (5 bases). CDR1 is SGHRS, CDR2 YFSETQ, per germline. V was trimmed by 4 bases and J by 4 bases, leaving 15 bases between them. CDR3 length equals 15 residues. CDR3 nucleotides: TGCGCCAGCAGCCTGGGACGGGGGGAAGGAAACACCATATATTTT. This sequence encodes CASSLGRGEGNTIYF.

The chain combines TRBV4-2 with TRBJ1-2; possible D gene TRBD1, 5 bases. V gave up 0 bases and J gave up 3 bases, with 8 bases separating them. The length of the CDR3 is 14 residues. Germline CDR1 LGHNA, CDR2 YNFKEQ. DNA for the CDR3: TGTGCCAGCAGCCAAGAGAGAGGGGACTATGGCTACACCTTC. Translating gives CASSQERGDYGYTF.

CDR3 amino acids: CASSYSASVSYEQYF. The CDR3, as DNA: TGTGCCAGCAGTTACTCGGCTAGCGTCTCCTACGAGCAGTACTTC. The chain recombines TRBV6-2 or TRBV6-3 with TRBJ2-7; weak D call: TRBD2 (6 bases). The CDR3 runs to 15 residues. Between the trimmed V and J ends, which lost 0 bases and 0 bases, there was a span of 9 bases. Germline V gives CDR1 MNHEY, CDR2 SVGEGT.

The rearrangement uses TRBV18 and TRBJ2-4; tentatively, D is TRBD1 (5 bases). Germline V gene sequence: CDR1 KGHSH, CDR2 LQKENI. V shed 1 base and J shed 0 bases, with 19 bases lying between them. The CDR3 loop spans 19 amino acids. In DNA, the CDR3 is TGTGCCAGCTCACCACGGGCCCAGGGAAGCCTGATAGCCAAAAACATTCAGTACTTC. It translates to CASSPRAQGSLIAKNIQYF.